This TCR beta chain was observed in a study of CXCR3-negative and CXCR3-positive naive CD8 T cells (dated by TCRdb to about 2019). For the study in its entirety: About 150 million TRB reads were obtained in total, roughly 1.5 +/- 0.3 million reads per library. Diversity and physicochemical repertoire analyses covered around 10 donors pooled from two independent experiments. TRBV-TRBJ cluster analysis included naive subsets from roughly 5 donors and memory cells from 3 donors.

TCRdb names NextSeq 550 as the instrument used. The Human TCR Profiling Kit (MiLaboratory) was used to prepare UMI-labeled 5' RACE TRB cDNA libraries. cDNA synthesis used the entire amount of extracted RNA, and PCR amplification then used the entire amount of cDNA produced. Libraries were prepared in parallel with an identical number of PCR cycles. The study's own analysis went as follows. With a minimum of two reads required per UMI, MIGEC and MiXCR pulled out about 52,000 +/- 9,100 unique UMI-labeled TRB cDNA molecules from each library. Each library averaged around 40,000 +/- 10,000 functional in-frame TRB CDR3 nucleotide clonotypes without stop codons. After downsampling to 5000 UMI-labeled TRB molecules per sample, diversity metrics such as normalized Shannon-Wiener and Chao1 were calculated in VDJtools. VDJtools computed clonotype-size-weighted physicochemical properties of the central five CDR3 residues: interaction energy, strength, volume and Kidera factor 4. TCRdb reprocessed the reads and lists each CDR3 protein sequence as a single entry, with no DNA. It is TCRdb's table, rather than the study itself, that gives the V and J calls and clone size. The table kept for this sample lists about 6,600 distinct CDR3 sequences. The ten largest make up less than 1.5% of the sample.

Paper-wide results and their limitations: Compared with CXCR3-negative naive cells, CXCR3-positive naive cells had TRB CDR3s with higher hydrophobicity (lower Kidera factor 4), lower energy, and higher strength and volume indices. Both naive subsets had comparably high repertoire diversity, while memory CD8+ T cells had much lower repertoire diversity. Freshly isolated PBMCs were used for most assays because CXCR3 expression went down partially after cryopreservation. Because surface CD5, which is linked to self-reactivity in mice, was comparable between the naive subsets, TCR interaction strength was also inferred from TRB CDR3 physicochemical properties. Similar TRBV-TRBJ usage was shown by naive CXCR3-negative and CXCR3-positive cells from the same donor, whereas distinct patterns were shown by memory cells.

Each CD8+ T cell subset was flow-sorted in triplicate, with over 250,000 cells per subset placed directly into RLT lysis buffer. Naive CD8+ T cells were defined stringently as CD45RO-CCR7+CD27+CD95- to exclude memory contaminants. Peripheral blood mononuclear cells were isolated from buffy coats by standard density gradient centrifugation. Naive CXCR3-negative and CXCR3-positive CD8+ T cells were flow-sorted on a FACSAria III. An RNeasy Mini Kit was used to extract total RNA from the sorted cells. Via the germline V gene (reference sequence), CDR1 is DFQATT and CDR2 SNEGSKA. The CDR3 spans 15 residues, from the cysteine through the phenylalanine. No DNA appears here. About this clonotype itself: Its specific antigen is unknown.

The sequenced sample was naive CXCR3- CD8+ T cells from blood. This specimen's cell subset or site label, interpreted: CD45RO-CCR7+CD27+CD95- naive CD8+ T cells lacking CXCR3 (TNR3-). In this chain, TRBV20-1 is recombined with TRBJ1-1; the TRBD1 assignment by TCRdb is unverifiable without DNA. The sequence came from a human donor in good health. Some clones in this sample may be carry-over from other donors' samples. Here the CDR3 is given as CSARVSAPPNTEAFF.